What follows describes a single T cell receptor beta chain. Its antigen is still unknown. TCR beta CDR3 regions were amplified from RNA transcripts. RT-PCR in the first round (using the HTBI primer set) targeted the TCR CDR3. TCRdb independently ran MiXCR on the multiplex PCR reads; one entry per CDR3 protein. In the table there are just over 550,000 distinct CDR3 sequences, approximately 44% of which are singletons. The sample belongs to a study of T cells in Graves' hyperthyroidism and ophthalmopathy. Study conclusions and caveats: Stable hyperthyroidism was separated from ophthalmopathy by a model based on 13 V-J features.

This CDR3 has 18 amino acids. V was shortened by 5 bases and J by 5 bases, with 24 bases between the two germline ends. In germline, CDR1 is SGHVS, CDR2 FNYEAQ. The clonotype was recovered from a woman younger than 35 with Graves' hyperthyroidism. V and J are TRBV7-6 and TRBJ2-2, with D perhaps given as TRBD1 or TRBD2 (5 bases each). Sequenced input: peripheral blood or thyroid tissue (not recorded which). For the CDR3, the DNA is TGTGCCAGCAGCCTTCAACGAGGGGCGGCAGGAGGAACCGGGGAGCTGTTTTTT. It specifies CASSLQRGAAGGTGELFF.